A single sample is the source of the 24 T cell receptor beta chains below, sequenced in a study of Ad26.COV2.S vaccination and SARS-CoV-2 variants. Treatment meaning: 15 to 20 received Ad26.COV2.S at low or high dose, single or two shots; about 5 received placebo; per-sample allocation not given. Specimens were obtained on day 63 following the first vaccine or placebo injection. Clones were read by immunoSEQ multiplex PCR, and TCRdb kept only the in-frame ones, dropping some. The sample includes roughly 410,000 clones, roughly 80% of them seen just once. Specimen: peripheral blood, collected in a trial of Ad26.COV2.S vaccine versus placebo. These receptors originate from a person between 18 and 59 years old who received the Ad26.COV2.S COVID-19 vaccine or a placebo.

This clone was counted between two and nine times. V and J are TRBV6-4 and TRBJ2-3, with D unclear. The CDR3 spans 15 residues. Germline values: CDR1 MRHNA, CDR2 SNTAGT. With 5 bases removed from V and 0 bases from J, the gap between germline ends came to 12 bases. The CDR3 DNA reads as TGTGCCAGCAGTCGGACCGCATCGAGCACAGATACGCAGTATTTT. Amino acids: CASSRTASSTDTQYF.

The chain uses TRBV9 and TRBJ1-1; D gene unclear. The CDR3 is made up of 16 amino acids. Trimming took off 0 bases at V and 5 bases at J, with 17 bases between the two ends. Per the germline V gene, CDR1 is SGDLS and CDR2 is YYNGEE. Here the CDR3 reads CASSVVRGSLGTEAFF. Written as DNA, the CDR3 is TGTGCCAGCAGCGTAGTACGAGGGAGTTTAGGGACTGAAGCTTTCTTT. The entire variable domain, with the rest obtained from reference TRBV9 and TRBJ1-1, is as follows: DSGVTQTPKHLITATGQRVTLRCSPRSGDLSVYWYQQSLDQGLQFLIQYYNGEERAKGNILERFSAQQFPDLHSELNLSSLELGDSALYFCASSVVRGSLGTEAFFGQGTRLTVV.

This clone was recorded a few times. The chain links TRBV6-5 to TRBJ1-1; D is uncertain. This CDR3 has 13 amino acids. Germline-derived CDR1 and CDR2 are MNHEY and SVGAGI. V lost 2 bases, J lost 3 bases, and 7 bases lay in between. In DNA form, the CDR3 reads TGTGCCAGCAGTTACGTGGTAGACACTGAAGCTTTCTTT. This codes for CASSYVVDTEAFF.

This sequence joins TRBV7-9 and TRBJ2-2; D gene ambiguous. CDR1 is SEHNR and CDR2 is FQNEAQ in the germline V gene (reference sequence). The V end lost 1 base, the J end lost 3 bases, and 6 bases lay between the germline ends. CDR3 size: 14 residues. CDR3 amino acids: CASSLEAYTGELFF. The CDR3 bases are TGTGCCAGCAGCTTAGAGGCGTACACCGGGGAGCTGTTTTTT.

This chain links TRBV6-5 with TRBJ1-2; 8 bases are shared with TRBD1. The CDR3 has 14 amino acids. CDR1 and CDR2 (germline): MNHEY, SVGAGI. The V gene end was trimmed by 6 bases and the J gene end by 4 bases; junction bases not matched to a gene: 7. The CDR3: CASRSDRVGYGYTF. The DNA of the CDR3 is TGTGCCAGCAGGTCGGACAGGGTGGGCTATGGCTACACCTTC.

This chain connects TRBV7-9 to TRBJ1-5, with 8 bases aligning to TRBD1. The CDR3 has 15 amino acids. Germline CDR1 SEHNR, CDR2 FQNEAQ (reference sequence). Unmatched junction bases numbered 4, after V lost 1 base and J lost 5 bases. The CDR3 region is CASSLDVTGDQPQHF. The DNA for the CDR3 is TGTGCCAGCAGCTTAGACGTGACAGGGGATCAGCCCCAGCATTTT.

This sequence joins TRBV19 and TRBJ2-3, with D perhaps matching TRBD1 or TRBD2 (6 bases each). Deletions cut 8 bases from V and 0 bases from J, with 18 bases between. The CDR3 spans 16 residues. CDR1 is LNHDA, CDR2 SQIVND, per germline (reference sequence). CDR3 in DNA: TGTGCCAGTCAGTTCGCGTCGGGGGCCAGCACAGATACGCAGTATTTT. This sequence encodes CASQFASGASTDTQYF.

This clone was recorded a few times. This rearrangement joins TRBV7-9 to TRBJ1-2; possibly TRBD1 for D (6 bases). With 3 bases removed from V and 8 bases from J, the gap between germline ends came to 16 bases. Germline CDR1 reads SEHNR; CDR2 reads FQNEAQ (reference sequence). The CDR3 extends over 14 amino acids. CDR3 in amino acids: CASSLGTGAKGYTF. CDR3 sequence (DNA): TGTGCCAGCAGCTTGGGGACGGGGGCGAAGGGCTACACCTTC.

V gene TRBV19 combines with J gene TRBJ2-3; no clear D gene. Germline V gene data show CDR1 as LNHDA and CDR2 as SQIVND (reference sequence). Trimming shortened V by 4 bases and J by 2 bases, and 7 bases separated the two germline ends. The CDR3 runs to 13 residues. Here the CDR3 DNA reads TGTGCCAGTAGTAATGCGTTCACAGATACGCAGTATTTT. It encodes CASSNAFTDTQYF.

This clone was recorded a few times. The V gene is TRBV12-3 or TRBV12-4, the J gene TRBJ1-2; D is ambiguous. This CDR3 spans 13 amino acids. V lost 10 bases to trimming and J lost 3 bases, with 15 bases between them. The CDR3 bases are TGTGCCAAACAGTTTGTTGGGGACTATGGCTACACCTTC. Translation gives CAKQFVGDYGYTF.

The chain joins TRBV27 to TRBJ1-1, with a tentative D call TRBD1 (6 bases). CDR1 and CDR2 (germline): MNHEY, SMNVEV (reference sequence). V lost 5 bases to trimming and J lost 7 bases, with 23 bases between them. The CDR3 length is 16 residues. The CDR3 sequence: CASSPRLGARGVEAFF. In DNA form, the CDR3 reads TGTGCCAGCAGTCCCCGATTGGGGGCTAGGGGTGTTGAAGCTTTCTTT.

The CDR3 loop reads CASSPLTGGFAEAFF. CDR3 bases: TGTGCCAGCTCACCACTCACAGGGGGCTTCGCTGAAGCTTTCTTT. This chain connects TRBV18 to TRBJ1-1; 9 bases are a match to TRBD1. CDR1 is KGHSH, CDR2 LQKENI, per germline. The trim removed 1 base at V and 6 bases at J, leaving 6 bases unmatched. This CDR3 has 15 amino acids. The complete variable domain, with remaining parts taken from reference TRBV18 and TRBJ1-1, reads NAGVMQNPRHLVRRRGQEARLRCSPMKGHSHVYWYRQLPEEGLKFMVYLQKENIIDESGMPKERFSAEFPKEGPSILRIQQVVRGDSAAYFCASSPLTGGFAEAFFGQGTRLTVV.

As to this clone: At one end, the junction sequence differs from germline, possibly due to a read error. The genes are TRBV4-2 and TRBJ1-1, with TRBD1 matching 8 bases. The CDR3 extends over 19 amino acids. Germline-derived CDR1 and CDR2 are LGHNA and YNFKEQ. Here the CDR3 reads CASSQGPDRDRSGNAEAFF. DNA of the CDR3: TGTGCCAGCAGCCAAGGACCTGACCGGGACAGGAGCGGGAACGCTGAAGCTTTCTTT.

This chain joins TRBV7-9 and TRBJ1-1; tentative D call: TRBD1 (5 bases). CDR1 and CDR2 from the germline V gene are SEHNR and FQNEAQ (reference sequence). The CDR3 is 14 amino acids. The V end was cut by 6 bases, the J end by 3 bases, with 14 bases between. CDR3 amino acids: CASSSVGADTEAFF. In DNA form, the CDR3 reads TGTGCCAGCAGTTCAGTTGGGGCGGACACTGAAGCTTTCTTT.

This clone was found once. The chain combines TRBV4-2 with TRBJ2-7, with TRBD2 as a possible D gene (5 bases). V shed 1 base and J shed 0 bases, with 13 bases lying between them. The CDR3 spans 16 residues. Looked up from germline, CDR1 is LGHNA and CDR2 is YNFKEQ. The CDR3 loop reads CASSQVGTGSSYEQYF. The CDR3 nucleotides are TGTGCCAGCAGCCAAGTAGGAACGGGGAGCTCCTACGAGCAGTACTTC.

This sequence joins TRBV6-5 and TRBJ2-1, with 13 bases aligning to TRBD2. V gave up 2 bases and J gave up 5 bases; unmatched junction bases: 3. CDR3 length: 16 residues. Germline V gene sequence: CDR1 MNHEY, CDR2 SVGAGI. The DNA for the CDR3 is TGTGCCAGCAGTTACGCGGGACTAGCGGGAAACAATGAGCAGTTCTTC. Translation gives CASSYAGLAGNNEQFF.

The chain has TRBV5-1 and TRBJ2-1, with 8 bases that match TRBD1. The germline gives CDR1 SGHRS, CDR2 YFSETQ. V gave up 7 bases and J gave up 5 bases; unmatched junction bases: 8. This CDR3 is 14 amino acids long. The CDR3 DNA reads TGCGCCAGCTACGCAGGGGGCGCCAACAATGAGCAGTTCTTC. It encodes CASYAGGANNEQFF.

This clone was picked up a small number of times. This sequence joins TRBV19 and TRBJ1-1; 8 bases fit TRBD1. The V gene end was trimmed by 1 base and the J gene end by 6 bases; junction bases not matched to a gene: 16. The CDR3 extends over 18 amino acids. Germline V gene data show CDR1 as LNHDA and CDR2 as SQIVND (reference sequence). The CDR3 region is CASSIVRPHIRGLSEAFF. For the CDR3, the DNA is TGTGCCAGTAGTATAGTCCGGCCCCATATCAGGGGGCTATCTGAAGCTTTCTTT.

The rearrangement joins TRBV5-4 to TRBJ2-3; D remains unclear. CDR3 length: 13 residues. The germline gives CDR1 SGHNT, CDR2 YYREEE (reference sequence). V lost 1 base, J lost 4 bases, and 7 bases lay in between. Written as DNA, the CDR3 is TGTGCCAGCAGCTTGAGGGCCTCAGATACGCAGTATTTT. It yields the protein CASSLRASDTQYF.

The V call is TRBV19, the J call TRBJ1-2, with TRBD1 as a possible D gene (6 bases). With 5 bases removed from V and 2 bases from J, the gap between germline ends came to 15 bases. The CDR3 has 15 amino acids. Germline V gene lookup returns CDR1 LNHDA and CDR2 SQIVND (reference sequence). CDR3 sequence (DNA): TGTGCCAGTAGTGCCGCCCTTCAGGGGAACTATGGCTACACCTTC. Residues: CASSAALQGNYGYTF.

V is TRBV5-1 and J is TRBJ2-3, with TRBD1 as a possible D gene (6 bases). Trimming left V 4 bases short and J 2 bases short, with 11 bases between. This CDR3 has 14 residues. CDR1 is SGHRS and CDR2 is YFSETQ in the germline V gene. The CDR3: CASSEGQHTDTQYF. In DNA, the CDR3 is TGCGCCAGCAGCGAAGGACAGCACACAGATACGCAGTATTTT.

This clone came up a few times. The chain joins TRBV7-9 to TRBJ2-7; 7 nucleotides match TRBD2. Per the germline V gene, CDR1 is SEHNR and CDR2 is FQNEAQ (reference sequence). The CDR3 runs to 13 residues. V shed 4 bases, J shed 4 bases, and the junction held 4 bases outside the gene matches. CDR3 sequence (DNA): TGTGCCAGCAGCTCGGGACTACCTTACGAGCAGTACTTC. Its translation is CASSSGLPYEQYF.

This clone was counted between two and nine times. The CDR3 is CASSQGIGGRYQPQHF. The CDR3 DNA follows: TGTGCCAGCAGCCAGGGCATAGGAGGGCGATATCAGCCCCAGCATTTT. The J gene is TRBJ1-5, the V gene TRBV16; D ambiguous. This CDR3 is built from 16 residues. Deletions cut 3 bases from V and 5 bases from J, with 17 bases between. Germline assignment: CDR1 KGHSY and CDR2 FQNENV.

V and J are TRBV18 and TRBJ1-6; 8 bases line up with TRBD1. Germline V gene sequence: CDR1 KGHSH, CDR2 LQKENI. The V gene end was trimmed by 2 bases and the J gene end by 12 bases; junction bases not matched to a gene: 3. CDR3 size: 13 residues. The CDR3 loop reads CASSPGDRQPLHF. For the CDR3, the DNA is TGTGCCAGCTCACCAGGGGACAGGCAACCCCTCCACTTT.